This TCR beta chain emerged from a study of T cells after yellow fever vaccination. General study findings and limits: Primary-vaccination clones mostly resurfaced post-booster (around 95% CD4, approximately 89% CD8). FACS-sorted repertoires could harbor abundant contaminating bulk-population clonotypes.

This clonotype was found a few times. Antigen unknown. The ends lost 5 bases at V and 0 bases at J; junction bases unmatched: 5. CDR3 size: 16 residues. Germline loops: CDR1 MGHRA, CDR2 YSYEKL. TCRdb fed the 5' RACE reads into MiXCR, producing one record per CDR3 protein. The profile shows 550,000 to 750,000 distinct CDR3 sequences, about 14% of them singletons. The receptor was derived from a man aged 25 to 45 who received the YFV17D yellow fever vaccine. Sequencing was performed on PBMCs, taken on the day of the yellow fever booster vaccination. V is TRBV4-1 and J is TRBJ2-7, with TRBD2 matching 12 bases. The CDR3 region has the DNA TGCGCCAGCAGCAGGACTAGCGGGGACCCCTCCTACGAGCAGTACTTC. Amino acids: CASSRTSGDPSYEQYF.